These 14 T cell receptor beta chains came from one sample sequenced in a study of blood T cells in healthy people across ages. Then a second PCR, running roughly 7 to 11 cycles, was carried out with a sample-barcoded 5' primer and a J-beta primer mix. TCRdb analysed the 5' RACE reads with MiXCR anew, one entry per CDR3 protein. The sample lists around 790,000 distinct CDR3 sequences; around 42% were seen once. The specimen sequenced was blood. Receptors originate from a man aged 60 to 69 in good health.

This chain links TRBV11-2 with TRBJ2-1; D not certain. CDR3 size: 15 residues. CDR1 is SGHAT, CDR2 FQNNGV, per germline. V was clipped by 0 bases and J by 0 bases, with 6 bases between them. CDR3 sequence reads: CASSLEEASYNEQFF. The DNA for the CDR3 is TGTGCCAGCAGCTTAGAAGAGGCCTCCTACAATGAGCAGTTCTTC.

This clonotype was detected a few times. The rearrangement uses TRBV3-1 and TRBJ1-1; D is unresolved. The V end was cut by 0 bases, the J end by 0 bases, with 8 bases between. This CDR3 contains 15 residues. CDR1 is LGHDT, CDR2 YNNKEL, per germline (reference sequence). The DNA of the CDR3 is TGTGCCAGCAGCCAAGATAGGGCGGTGAACACTGAAGCTTTCTTT. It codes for CASSQDRAVNTEAFF.

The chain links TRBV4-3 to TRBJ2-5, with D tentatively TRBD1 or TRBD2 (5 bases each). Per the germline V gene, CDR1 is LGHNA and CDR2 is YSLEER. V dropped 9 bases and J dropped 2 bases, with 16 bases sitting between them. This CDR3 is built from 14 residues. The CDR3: CASGPEAGQETQYF. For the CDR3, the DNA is TGCGCCAGTGGCCCGGAGGCAGGGCAAGAGACCCAGTACTTC.

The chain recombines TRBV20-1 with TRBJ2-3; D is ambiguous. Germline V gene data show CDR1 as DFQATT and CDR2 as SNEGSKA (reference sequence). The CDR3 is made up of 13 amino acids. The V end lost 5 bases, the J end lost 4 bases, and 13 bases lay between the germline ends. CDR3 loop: CSAYGPNSDTQYF. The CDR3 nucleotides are TGCAGTGCTTATGGACCGAACTCAGATACGCAGTATTTT.

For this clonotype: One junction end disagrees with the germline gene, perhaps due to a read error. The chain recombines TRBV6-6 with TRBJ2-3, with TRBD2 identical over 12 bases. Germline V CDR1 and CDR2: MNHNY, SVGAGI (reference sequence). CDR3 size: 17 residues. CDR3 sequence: CTSSYRRTSGTTDTQYF. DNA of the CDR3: TGTACCAGCAGTTACCGTAGGACTAGCGGGACCACAGATACGCAGTATTTT.

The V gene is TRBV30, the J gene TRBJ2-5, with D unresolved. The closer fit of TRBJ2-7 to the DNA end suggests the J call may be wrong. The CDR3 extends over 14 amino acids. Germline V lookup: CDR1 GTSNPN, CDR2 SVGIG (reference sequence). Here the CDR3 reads CAWSVGVTVYEQYF. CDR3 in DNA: TGTGCCTGGAGTGTTGGTGTTACCGTATACGAGCAGTACTTC.

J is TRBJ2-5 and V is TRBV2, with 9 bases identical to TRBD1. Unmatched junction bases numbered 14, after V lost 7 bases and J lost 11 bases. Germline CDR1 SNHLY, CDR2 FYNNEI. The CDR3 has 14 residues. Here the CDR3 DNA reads TGTGCCAGCACTCTCGGGACAGGGACGAATGAGCAGTACTTC. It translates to CASTLGTGTNEQYF.

This chain's CDR3 is CASSYARGRHTEAFF. CDR3 nucleotides: TGTGCCAGCAGTTACGCCAGGGGCAGACACACTGAAGCTTTCTTT. The chain recombines TRBV6-2 or TRBV6-3 with TRBJ1-1; D may be TRBD1 (6 bases). Per the germline V gene, CDR1 is MNHEY and CDR2 is SVGEGT. V shed 2 bases and J shed 3 bases, with 13 bases lying between them. The CDR3 is 15 residues long.

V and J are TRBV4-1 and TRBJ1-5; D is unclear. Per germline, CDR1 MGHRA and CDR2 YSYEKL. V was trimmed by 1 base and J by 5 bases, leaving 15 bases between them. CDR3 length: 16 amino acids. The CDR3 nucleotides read TGCGCCAGCAGCCAAGTGTCAGGATTGAATGATCAGCCCCAGCATTTT. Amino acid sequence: CASSQVSGLNDQPQHF.

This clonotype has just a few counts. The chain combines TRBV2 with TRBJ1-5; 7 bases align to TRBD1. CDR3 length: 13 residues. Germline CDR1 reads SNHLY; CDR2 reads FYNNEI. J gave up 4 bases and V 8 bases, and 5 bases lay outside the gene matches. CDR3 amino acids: CASATGENQPQHF. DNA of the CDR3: TGTGCCAGCGCAACAGGGGAGAATCAGCCCCAGCATTTT.

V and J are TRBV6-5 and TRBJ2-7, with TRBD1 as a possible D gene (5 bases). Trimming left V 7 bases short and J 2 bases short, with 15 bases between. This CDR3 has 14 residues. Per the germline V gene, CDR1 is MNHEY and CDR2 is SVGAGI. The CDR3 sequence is CASTARQGAYEQYF. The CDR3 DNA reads TGTGCCAGCACCGCGAGGCAGGGCGCCTACGAGCAGTACTTC.

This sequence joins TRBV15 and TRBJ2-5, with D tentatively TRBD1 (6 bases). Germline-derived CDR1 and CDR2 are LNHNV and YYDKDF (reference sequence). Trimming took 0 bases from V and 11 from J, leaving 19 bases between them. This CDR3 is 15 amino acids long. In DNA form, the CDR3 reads TGTGCCACCAGCAGAGATGTAGGCTCGGGACATGAGCAGTACTTC. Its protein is CATSRDVGSGHEQYF.

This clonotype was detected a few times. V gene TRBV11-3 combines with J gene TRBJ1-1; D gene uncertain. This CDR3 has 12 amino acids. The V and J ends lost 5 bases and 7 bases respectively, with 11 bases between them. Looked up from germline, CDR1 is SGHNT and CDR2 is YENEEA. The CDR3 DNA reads TGTGCCAGCAGCCCATCGGGTTATGAAGCTTTCTTT. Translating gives CASSPSGYEAFF.

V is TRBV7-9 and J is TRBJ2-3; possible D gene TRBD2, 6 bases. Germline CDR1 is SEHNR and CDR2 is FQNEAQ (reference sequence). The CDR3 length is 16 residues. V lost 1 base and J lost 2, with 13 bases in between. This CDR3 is CASSLGGLAYTDTQYF. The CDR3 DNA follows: TGTGCCAGCAGCTTAGGGGGACTTGCGTACACAGATACGCAGTATTTT.